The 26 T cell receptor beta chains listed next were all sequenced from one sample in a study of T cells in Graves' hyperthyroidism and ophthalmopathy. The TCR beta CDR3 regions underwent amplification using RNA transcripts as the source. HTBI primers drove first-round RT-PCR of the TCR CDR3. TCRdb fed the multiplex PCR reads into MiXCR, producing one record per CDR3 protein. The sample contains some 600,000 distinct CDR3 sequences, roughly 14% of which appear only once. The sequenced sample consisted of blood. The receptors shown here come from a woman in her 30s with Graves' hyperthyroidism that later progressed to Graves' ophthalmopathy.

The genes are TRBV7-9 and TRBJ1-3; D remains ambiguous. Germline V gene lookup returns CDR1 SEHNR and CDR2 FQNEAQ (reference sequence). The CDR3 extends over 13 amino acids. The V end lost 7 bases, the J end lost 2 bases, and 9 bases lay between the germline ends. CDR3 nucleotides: TGTGCCAGCATCCTGGGCACTGGAAACACCATATATTTT. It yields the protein CASILGTGNTIYF.

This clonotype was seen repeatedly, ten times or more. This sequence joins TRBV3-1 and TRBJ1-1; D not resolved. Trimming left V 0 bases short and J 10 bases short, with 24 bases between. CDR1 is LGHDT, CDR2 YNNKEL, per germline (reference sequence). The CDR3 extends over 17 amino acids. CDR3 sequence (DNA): TGTGCCAGCAGCCAAGATAGGAAAGCCATGTCAGAGTCGATAGCTTTCTTT. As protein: CASSQDRKAMSESIAFF.

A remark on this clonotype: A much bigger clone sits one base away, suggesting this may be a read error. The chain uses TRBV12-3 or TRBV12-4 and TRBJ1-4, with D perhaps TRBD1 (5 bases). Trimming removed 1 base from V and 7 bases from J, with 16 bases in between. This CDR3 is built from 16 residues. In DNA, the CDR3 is TGTGCCAGCAGTTTAGGACAGTGGAGTACATTTGAAAAACTGTTTTTT. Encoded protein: CASSLGQWSTFEKLFF.

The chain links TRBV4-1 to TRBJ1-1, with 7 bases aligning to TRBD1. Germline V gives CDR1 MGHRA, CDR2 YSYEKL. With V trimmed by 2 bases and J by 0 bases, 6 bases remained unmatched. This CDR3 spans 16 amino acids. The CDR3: CASSQRTGILNTEAFF. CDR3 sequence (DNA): TGCGCCAGCAGCCAAAGGACAGGTATACTGAACACTGAAGCTTTCTTT.

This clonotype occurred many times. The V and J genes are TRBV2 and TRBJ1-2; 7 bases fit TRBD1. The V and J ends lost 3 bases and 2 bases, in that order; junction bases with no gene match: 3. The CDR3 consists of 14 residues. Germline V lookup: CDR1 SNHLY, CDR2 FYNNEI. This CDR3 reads CASSDTRGNYGYTF. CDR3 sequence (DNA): TGTGCCAGCAGTGATACCAGGGGGAACTATGGCTACACCTTC.

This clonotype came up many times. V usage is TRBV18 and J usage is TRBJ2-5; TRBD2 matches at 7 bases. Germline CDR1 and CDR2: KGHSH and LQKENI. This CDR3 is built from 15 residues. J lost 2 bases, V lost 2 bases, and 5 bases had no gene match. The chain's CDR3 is CASSPNRAGQETQYF. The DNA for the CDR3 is TGTGCCAGCTCACCAAATCGAGCGGGGCAAGAGACCCAGTACTTC.

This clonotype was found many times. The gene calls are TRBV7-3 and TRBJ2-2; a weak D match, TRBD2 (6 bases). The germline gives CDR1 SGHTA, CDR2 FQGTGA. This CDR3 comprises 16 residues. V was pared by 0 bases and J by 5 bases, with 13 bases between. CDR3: CASSLTGDSGTGELFF. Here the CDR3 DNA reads TGTGCCAGCAGCTTAACGGGGGACTCGGGGACCGGGGAGCTGTTTTTT.

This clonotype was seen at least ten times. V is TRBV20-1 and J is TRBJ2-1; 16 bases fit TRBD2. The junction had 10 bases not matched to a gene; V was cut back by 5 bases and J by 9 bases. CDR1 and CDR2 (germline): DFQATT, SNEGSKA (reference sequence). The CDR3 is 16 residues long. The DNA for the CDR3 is TGCAGTGCTTCCCTGGGGACTAGCGGGAGGGACGGTGAGCAGTTCTTC. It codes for CSASLGTSGRDGEQFF.

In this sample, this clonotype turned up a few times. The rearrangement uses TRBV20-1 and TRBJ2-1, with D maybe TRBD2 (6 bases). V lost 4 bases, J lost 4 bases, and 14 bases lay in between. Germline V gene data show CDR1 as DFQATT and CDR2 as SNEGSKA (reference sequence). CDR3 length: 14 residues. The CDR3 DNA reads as TGCAGTGCTATAGGACTATTCTCATACAATGAGCAGTTCTTC. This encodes CSAIGLFSYNEQFF.

The CDR3 is CASSVHRGSGTEKLFF. The CDR3, as DNA: TGTGCCAGCAGTGTTCACAGGGGCTCTGGTACTGAAAAACTGTTTTTT. V usage is TRBV6-1 and J usage is TRBJ1-4, with TRBD1 identical over 7 bases. Germline CDR1 is MNHNS and CDR2 is SASEGT. J lost 7 bases, V lost 4 bases, and 12 bases had no gene match. This CDR3 contains 16 residues.

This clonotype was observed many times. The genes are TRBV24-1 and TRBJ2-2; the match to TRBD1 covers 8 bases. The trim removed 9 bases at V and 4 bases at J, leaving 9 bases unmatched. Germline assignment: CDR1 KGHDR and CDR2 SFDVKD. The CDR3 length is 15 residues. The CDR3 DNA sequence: TGTGCCACCGAGATGGGGACAGGTCCCACCGGGGAGCTGTTTTTT. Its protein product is CATEMGTGPTGELFF.

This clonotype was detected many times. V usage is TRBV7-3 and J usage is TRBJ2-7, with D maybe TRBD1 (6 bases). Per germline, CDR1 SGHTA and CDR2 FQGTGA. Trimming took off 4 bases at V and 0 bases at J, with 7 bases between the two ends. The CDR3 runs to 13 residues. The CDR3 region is CASSSGVSYEQYF. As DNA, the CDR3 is TGTGCCAGCAGCTCAGGGGTCTCCTACGAGCAGTACTTC. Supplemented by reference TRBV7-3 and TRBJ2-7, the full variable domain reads GAGVSQTPSNKVTEKGKYVELRCDPISGHTALYWYRQSLGQGPEFLIYFQGTGAADDSGLPNDRFFAVRPEGSVSTLKIQRTERGDSAVYLCASSSGVSYEQYFGPGTRLTVT.

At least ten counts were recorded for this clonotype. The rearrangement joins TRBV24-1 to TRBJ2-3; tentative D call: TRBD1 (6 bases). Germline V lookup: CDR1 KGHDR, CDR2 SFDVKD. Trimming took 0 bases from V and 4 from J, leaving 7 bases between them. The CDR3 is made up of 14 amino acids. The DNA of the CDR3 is TGTGCCACCAGTGATTTGAACAGGGCAGATACGCAGTATTTT. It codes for CATSDLNRADTQYF.

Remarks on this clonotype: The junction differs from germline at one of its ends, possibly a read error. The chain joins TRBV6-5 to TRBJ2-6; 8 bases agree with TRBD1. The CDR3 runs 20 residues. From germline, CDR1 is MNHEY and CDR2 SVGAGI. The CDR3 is CASNYGDVGQVNSGANVLTF. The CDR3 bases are TGTGCCAGCAATTACGGCGATGTGGGACAGGTTAACTCTGGGGCCAACGTCCTGACTTTC.

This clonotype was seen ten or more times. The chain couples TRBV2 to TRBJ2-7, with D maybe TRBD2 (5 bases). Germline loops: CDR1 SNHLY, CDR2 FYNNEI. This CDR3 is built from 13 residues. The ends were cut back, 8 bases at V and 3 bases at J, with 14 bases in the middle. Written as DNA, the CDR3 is TGTGCCAGCTATCCGGGATTTAGCTACGAGCAGTACTTC. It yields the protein CASYPGFSYEQYF.

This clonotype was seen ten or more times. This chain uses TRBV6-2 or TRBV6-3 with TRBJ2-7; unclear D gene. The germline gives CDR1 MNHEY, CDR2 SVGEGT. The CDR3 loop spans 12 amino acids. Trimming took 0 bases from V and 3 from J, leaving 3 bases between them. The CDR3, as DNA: TGTGCCAGCAGTTACTCTCGCTACGAGCAGTACTTC. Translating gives CASSYSRYEQYF.

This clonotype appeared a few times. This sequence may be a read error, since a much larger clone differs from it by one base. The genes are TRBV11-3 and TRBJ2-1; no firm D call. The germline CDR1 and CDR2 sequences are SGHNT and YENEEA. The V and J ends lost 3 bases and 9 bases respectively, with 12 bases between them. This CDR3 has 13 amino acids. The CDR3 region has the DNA TGTGCCAGCAGCTTTGTTGTGGGTGGTGAGCAGTTCTTC. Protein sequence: CASSFVVGGEQFF. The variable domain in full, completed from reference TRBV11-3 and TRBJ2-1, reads EAGVVQSPRYKIIEKKQPVAFWCNPISGHNTLYWYLQNLGQGPELLIRYENEEAVDDSQLPKDRFSAERLKGVDSTLKIQPAELGDSAVYLCASSFVVGGEQFFGPGTRLTVL.

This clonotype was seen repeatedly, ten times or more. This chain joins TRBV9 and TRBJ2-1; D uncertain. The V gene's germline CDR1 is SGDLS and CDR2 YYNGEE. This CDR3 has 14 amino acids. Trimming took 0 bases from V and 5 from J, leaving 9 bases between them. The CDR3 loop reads CASSVGEPNNEQFF. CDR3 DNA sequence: TGTGCCAGCAGCGTAGGGGAACCGAACAATGAGCAGTTCTTC.

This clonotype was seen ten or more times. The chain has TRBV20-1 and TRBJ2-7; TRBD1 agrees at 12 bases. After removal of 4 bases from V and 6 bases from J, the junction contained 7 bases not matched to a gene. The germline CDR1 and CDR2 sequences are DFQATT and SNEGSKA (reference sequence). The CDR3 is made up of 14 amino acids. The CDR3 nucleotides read TGCAGTGCTATCCGCGGGACAGGGGGCCTCGAGCAGTACTTC. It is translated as CSAIRGTGGLEQYF.

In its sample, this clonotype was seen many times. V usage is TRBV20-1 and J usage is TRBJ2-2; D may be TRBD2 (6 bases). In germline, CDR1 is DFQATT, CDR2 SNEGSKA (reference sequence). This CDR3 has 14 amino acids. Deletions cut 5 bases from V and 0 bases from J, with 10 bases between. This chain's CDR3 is CSASGTSNTGELFF. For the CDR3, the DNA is TGCAGTGCTTCCGGGACTTCGAACACCGGGGAGCTGTTTTTT.

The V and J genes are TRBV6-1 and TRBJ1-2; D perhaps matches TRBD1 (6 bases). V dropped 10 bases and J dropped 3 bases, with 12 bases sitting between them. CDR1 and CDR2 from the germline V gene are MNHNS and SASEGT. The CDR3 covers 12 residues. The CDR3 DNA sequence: TGTGCCAACAGGGAGCTGGACTATGGCTACACCTTC. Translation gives CANRELDYGYTF.

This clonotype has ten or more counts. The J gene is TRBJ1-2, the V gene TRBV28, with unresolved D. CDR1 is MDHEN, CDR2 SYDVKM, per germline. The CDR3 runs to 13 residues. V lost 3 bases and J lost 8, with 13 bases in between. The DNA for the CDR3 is TGTGCCAGCAGTTTGGCCTCCCTATTAGGCTACACCTTC. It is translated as CASSLASLLGYTF.

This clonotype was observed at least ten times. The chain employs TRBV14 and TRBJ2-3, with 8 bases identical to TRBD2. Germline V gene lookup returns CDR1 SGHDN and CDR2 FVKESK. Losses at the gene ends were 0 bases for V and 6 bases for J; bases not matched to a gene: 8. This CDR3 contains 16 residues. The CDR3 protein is CASSQEWSGSTDTQYF. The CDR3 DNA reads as TGTGCCAGCAGCCAAGAGTGGAGCGGGAGTACGGATACGCAGTATTTT.

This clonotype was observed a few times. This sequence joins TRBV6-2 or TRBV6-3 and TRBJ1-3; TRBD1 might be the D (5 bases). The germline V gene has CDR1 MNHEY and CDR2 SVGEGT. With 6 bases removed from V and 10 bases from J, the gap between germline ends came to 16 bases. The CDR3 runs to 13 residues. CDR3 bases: TGTGCCAGCAGCTCCGAGGGGTACGGTACCATATATTTT. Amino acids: CASSSEGYGTIYF.

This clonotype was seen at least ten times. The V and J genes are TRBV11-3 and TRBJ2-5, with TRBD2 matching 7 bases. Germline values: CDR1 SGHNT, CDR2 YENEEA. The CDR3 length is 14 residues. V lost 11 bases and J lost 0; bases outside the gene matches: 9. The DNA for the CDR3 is TGTGCCTCGGCGGGAGCGGACCACCAAGAGACCCAGTACTTC. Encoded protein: CASAGADHQETQYF.

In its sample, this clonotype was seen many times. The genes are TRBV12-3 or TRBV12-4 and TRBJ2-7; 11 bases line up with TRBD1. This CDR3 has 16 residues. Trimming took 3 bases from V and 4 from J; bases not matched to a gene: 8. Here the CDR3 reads CASSLAGTGGRYEQYF. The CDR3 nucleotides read TGTGCCAGCAGTTTGGCTGGGACAGGGGGAAGATACGAGCAGTACTTC.